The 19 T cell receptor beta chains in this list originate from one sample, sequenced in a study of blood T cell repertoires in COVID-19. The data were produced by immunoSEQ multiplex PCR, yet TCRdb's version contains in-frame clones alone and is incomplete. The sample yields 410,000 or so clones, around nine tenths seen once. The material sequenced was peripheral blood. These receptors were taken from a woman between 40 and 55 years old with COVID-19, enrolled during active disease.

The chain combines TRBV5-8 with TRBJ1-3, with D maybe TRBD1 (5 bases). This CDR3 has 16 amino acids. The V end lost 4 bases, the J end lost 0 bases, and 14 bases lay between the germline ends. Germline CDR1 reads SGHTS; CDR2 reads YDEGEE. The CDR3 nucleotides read TGTGCCAGCAGCGGGGGACTCAGCAACTCTGGAAACACCATATATTTT. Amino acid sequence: CASSGGLSNSGNTIYF.

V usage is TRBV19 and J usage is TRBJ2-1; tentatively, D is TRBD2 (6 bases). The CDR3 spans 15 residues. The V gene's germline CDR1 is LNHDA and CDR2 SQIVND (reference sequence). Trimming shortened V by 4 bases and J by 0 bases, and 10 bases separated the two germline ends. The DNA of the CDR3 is TGTGCCAGTAGTACTGGGCGGGGCTCCTACAATGAGCAGTTCTTC. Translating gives CASSTGRGSYNEQFF.

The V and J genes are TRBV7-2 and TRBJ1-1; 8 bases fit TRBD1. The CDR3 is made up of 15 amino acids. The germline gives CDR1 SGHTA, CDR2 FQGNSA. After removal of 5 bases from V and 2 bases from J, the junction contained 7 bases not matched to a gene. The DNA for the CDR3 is TGTGCCAGCAGCGCCCAGGGGGCTGTCAACACTGAAGCTTTCTTT. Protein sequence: CASSAQGAVNTEAFF.

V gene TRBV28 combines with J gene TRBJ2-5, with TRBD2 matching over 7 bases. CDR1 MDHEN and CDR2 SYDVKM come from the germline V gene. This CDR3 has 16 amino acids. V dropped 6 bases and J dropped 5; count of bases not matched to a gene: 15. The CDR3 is CASSFTLAGSEETQYF. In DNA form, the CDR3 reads TGTGCCAGCAGCTTCACATTAGCGGGCTCGGAGGAGACCCAGTACTTC.

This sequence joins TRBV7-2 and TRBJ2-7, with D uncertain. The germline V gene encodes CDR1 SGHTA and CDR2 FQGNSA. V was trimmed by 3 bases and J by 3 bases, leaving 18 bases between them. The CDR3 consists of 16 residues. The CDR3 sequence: CASSLAPGTRGYEQYF. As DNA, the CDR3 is TGTGCCAGCAGCTTGGCCCCCGGCACAAGAGGCTACGAGCAGTACTTC.

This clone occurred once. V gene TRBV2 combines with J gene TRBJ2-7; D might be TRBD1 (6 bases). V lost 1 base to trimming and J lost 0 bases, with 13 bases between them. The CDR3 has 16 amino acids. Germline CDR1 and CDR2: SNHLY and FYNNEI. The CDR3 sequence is CASSEGPGVSSYEQYF. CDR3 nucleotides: TGTGCCAGCAGTGAAGGCCCAGGGGTTAGCTCCTACGAGCAGTACTTC.

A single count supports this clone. Here the CDR3 DNA reads TGTGCCACCAGTGACCCCAGCCCGGGACAGGGCACAGATACGCAGTATTTT. Residues: CATSDPSPGQGTDTQYF. The J gene is TRBJ2-3, the V gene TRBV24-1; 8 nucleotides match TRBD1. The CDR3 extends over 17 amino acids. The germline CDR1 and CDR2 sequences are KGHDR and SFDVKD. With V trimmed by 4 bases and J by 1 base, 9 bases remained unmatched.

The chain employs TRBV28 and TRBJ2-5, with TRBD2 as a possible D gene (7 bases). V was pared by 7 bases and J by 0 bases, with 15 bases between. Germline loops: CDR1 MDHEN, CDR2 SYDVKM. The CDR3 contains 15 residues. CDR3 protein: CASTLGGANQETQYF. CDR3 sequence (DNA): TGTGCCAGCACCCTTGGGGGGGCGAACCAAGAGACCCAGTACTTC. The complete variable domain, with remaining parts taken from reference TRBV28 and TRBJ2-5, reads DVKVTQSSRYLVKRTGEKVFLECVQDMDHENMFWYRQDPGLGLRLIYFSYDVKMKEKGDIPEGYSVSREKKERFSLILESASTNQTSMYLCASTLGGANQETQYFGPGTRLLVL.

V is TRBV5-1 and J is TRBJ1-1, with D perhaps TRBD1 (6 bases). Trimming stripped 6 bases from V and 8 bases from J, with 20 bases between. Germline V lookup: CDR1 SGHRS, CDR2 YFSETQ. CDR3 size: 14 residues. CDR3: CASTLQGTTQEAFF. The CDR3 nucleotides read TGCGCCAGCACCCTCCAGGGGACGACGCAAGAAGCTTTCTTT.

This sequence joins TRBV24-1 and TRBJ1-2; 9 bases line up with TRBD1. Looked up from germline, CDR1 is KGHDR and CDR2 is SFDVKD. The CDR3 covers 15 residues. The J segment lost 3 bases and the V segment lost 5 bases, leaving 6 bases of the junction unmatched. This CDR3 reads CATSAPGQGYYGYTF. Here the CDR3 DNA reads TGTGCCACCAGTGCTCCGGGACAGGGCTACTATGGCTACACCTTC.

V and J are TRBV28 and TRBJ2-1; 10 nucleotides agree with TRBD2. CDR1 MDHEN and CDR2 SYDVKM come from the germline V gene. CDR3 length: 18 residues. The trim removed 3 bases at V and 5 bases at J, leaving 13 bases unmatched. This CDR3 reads CASSFVLGASGGDNEQFF. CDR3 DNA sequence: TGTGCCAGCAGTTTCGTGTTGGGGGCTAGCGGGGGCGACAATGAGCAGTTCTTC.

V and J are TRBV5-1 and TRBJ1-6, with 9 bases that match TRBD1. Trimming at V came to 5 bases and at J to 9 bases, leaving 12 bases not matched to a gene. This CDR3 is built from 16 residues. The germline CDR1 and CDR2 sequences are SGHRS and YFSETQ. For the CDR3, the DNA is TGCGCCAGCAGTCCAGCCCCGGGGACAGGGTCTTCACCCCTCCACTTT. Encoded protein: CASSPAPGTGSSPLHF. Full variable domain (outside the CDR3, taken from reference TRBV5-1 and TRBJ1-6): KAGVTQTPRYLIKTRGQQVTLSCSPISGHRSVSWYQQTPGQGLQFLFEYFSETQRNKGNFPGRFSGRQFSNSRSEMNVSTLELGDSALYLCASSPAPGTGSSPLHFGNGTRLTVT.

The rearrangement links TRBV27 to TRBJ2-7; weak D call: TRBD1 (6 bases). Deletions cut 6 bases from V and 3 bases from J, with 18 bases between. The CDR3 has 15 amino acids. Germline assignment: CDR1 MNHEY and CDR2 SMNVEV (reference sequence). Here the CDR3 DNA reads TGTGCCAGCAGGACTTCCCCGGGACATATCTACGAGCAGTACTTC. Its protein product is CASRTSPGHIYEQYF.

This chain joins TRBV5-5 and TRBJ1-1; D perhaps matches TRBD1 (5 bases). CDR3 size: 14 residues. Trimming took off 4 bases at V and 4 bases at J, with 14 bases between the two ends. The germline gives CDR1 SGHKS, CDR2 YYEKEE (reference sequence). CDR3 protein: CASSLATAGTEAFF. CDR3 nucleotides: TGTGCCAGCAGCCTCGCGACAGCGGGCACTGAAGCTTTCTTT.

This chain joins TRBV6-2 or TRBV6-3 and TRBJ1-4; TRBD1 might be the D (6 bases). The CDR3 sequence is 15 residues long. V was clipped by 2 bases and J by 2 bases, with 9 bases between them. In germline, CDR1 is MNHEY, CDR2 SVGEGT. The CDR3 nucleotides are TGTGCCAGCAGTTACGGGGGCCAGACTAATGAAAAACTGTTTTTT. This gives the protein CASSYGGQTNEKLFF.

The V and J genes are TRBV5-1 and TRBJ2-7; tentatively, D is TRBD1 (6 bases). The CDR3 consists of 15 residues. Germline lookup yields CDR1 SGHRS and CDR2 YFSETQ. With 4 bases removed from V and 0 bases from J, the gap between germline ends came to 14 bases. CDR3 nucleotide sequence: TGCGCCAGCAGCCTCAGGGGAGCCCCCTCCTACGAGCAGTACTTC. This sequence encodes CASSLRGAPSYEQYF.

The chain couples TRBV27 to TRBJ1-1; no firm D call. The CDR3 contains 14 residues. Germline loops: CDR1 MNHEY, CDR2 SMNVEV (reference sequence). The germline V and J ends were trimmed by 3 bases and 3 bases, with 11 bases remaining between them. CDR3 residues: CASSFQARDTEAFF. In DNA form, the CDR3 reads TGTGCCAGCAGTTTTCAGGCGCGAGACACTGAAGCTTTCTTT.

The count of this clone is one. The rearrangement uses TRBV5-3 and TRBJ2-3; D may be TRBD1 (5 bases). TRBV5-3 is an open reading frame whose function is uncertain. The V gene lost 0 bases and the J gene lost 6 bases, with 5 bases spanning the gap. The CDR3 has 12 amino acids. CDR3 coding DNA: TGTGCCAGAAGCTTGGAGGGGGATACGCAGTATTTT. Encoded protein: CARSLEGDTQYF.

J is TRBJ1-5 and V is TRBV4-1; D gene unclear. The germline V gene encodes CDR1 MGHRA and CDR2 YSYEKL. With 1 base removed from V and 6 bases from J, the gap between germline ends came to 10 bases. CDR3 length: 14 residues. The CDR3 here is CASSQARGTQPQHF. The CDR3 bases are TGCGCCAGCAGCCAAGCCCGGGGAACTCAGCCCCAGCATTTT.